The rows below give T cell receptor beta chains drawn from one sample of a study of T cell responses to AZD1222 COVID-19 vaccine. Data came from immunoSEQ multiplex PCR; TCRdb stores just in-frame clones and leaves some out. This table holds about 150,000 clones, 90% found once. This specimen consisted of peripheral blood, obtained on day 0 of AZD1222 vaccination. Receptor source: an adult in good health. Both conserved end residues are part of each CDR3. A D gene is named only where the DNA matches it firmly. A clone size is listed for some rows: how often the clone was seen (once, few, many), or a class if it is expanded.

TRBV6-5	TRBJ2-2	TRBD2	-	TGTGCCAGCCGCCCAGCGGGAGAGTCCGGGGAGCTGTTTTTT	CASRPAGESGELFF
TRBV28	TRBJ1-2	-	-	TGTGCCAGCAGCCCGACAGGCCTCTATGGCTACACCTTC	CASSPTGLYGYTF
TRBV10-3	TRBJ1-2	TRBD1	-	TGTGCCATCAGTGAGTCTAGGTTCGGACAGGGGGCGCCGGTCTATGGCTACACCTTC	CAISESRFGQGAPVYGYTF
TRBV5-5	TRBJ1-3	TRBD1	-	TGTGCCAGCAGCTTGGGACAGGGTATTTCTGGAAACACCATATATTTT	CASSLGQGISGNTIYF
TRBV19	TRBJ2-1	TRBD2	-	TGTGCCAGTAGTGCTAGCGGGAGCGGGTCCTACAATGAGCAGTTCTTC	CASSASGSGSYNEQFF
TRBV7-9	TRBJ2-1	-	-	TGTGCCGGGCAAAGAGCAGGGGCGACGCACAATGAGCAGTTCTTC	CAGQRAGATHNEQFF
TRBV18	TRBJ1-1	-	-	TGTGCCAGCTCACCCGGGACCGAGGGCGAAGCTTTCTTT	CASSPGTEGEAFF
TRBV5-5	TRBJ1-4	-	-	TGTGCCAGCAGCTACTGGTCCGGGACCACTAATGAAAAACTGTTTTTT	CASSYWSGTTNEKLFF
TRBV30	TRBJ1-1	-	-	TGTGCCGGGATAGATCTCGGGACACCGCCTGAAGCTTTCTTT	CAGIDLGTPPEAFF
TRBV7-2	TRBJ2-3	TRBD2	-	TGTGCCAGCAGCCCATCAGGGACTAGCCTCACAGATACGCAGTATTTT	CASSPSGTSLTDTQYF
TRBV6-2/TRBV6-3	TRBJ1-5	-	-	TGTGCCAGCAGTTACTCGATCGCTACAACCTATAGCAATCAGCCCCAGCATTTT	CASSYSIATTYSNQPQHF
TRBV7-9	TRBJ2-5	TRBD1	-	TGTGCCAGCAGCAAATTGACAGGGTTTTCTCGGGAGACCCAGTACTTC	CASSKLTGFSRETQYF
TRBV5-8	TRBJ2-1	-	-	TGTGCCAGCAGCTTGCAGGGGAGCTCCTACAATGAGCAGTTCTTC	CASSLQGSSYNEQFF
TRBV18	TRBJ2-2	-	-	TGTGCCAGAGAGGCGTCGAACACCGGGGAGCTGTTTTTT	CAREASNTGELFF
TRBV4-1	TRBJ2-7	-	-	TGCGCCAGCAGCCAAAGTACCGGGGGATACGAGCAGTACTTC	CASSQSTGGYEQYF
TRBV7-2	TRBJ1-1	TRBD1	-	TGTGCCAGCACCAGAGACAGGGCTGAAGCTTTCTTT	CASTRDRAEAFF
TRBV5-6	TRBJ1-6	-	few	TGTGCCAGCAGCCCACAGGGCTATAATTCACCCCTCCACTTT	CASSPQGYNSPLHF
TRBV14	TRBJ2-3	-	-	TGTGCCAGCAGCCCTGTGGGAGCAGATACGCAGTATTTT	CASSPVGADTQYF
TRBV27	TRBJ2-6	-	-	TGTGCCAGCAGTTCCGTCACCTCTGGGGCCAACGTCCTGACTTTC	CASSSVTSGANVLTF
TRBV24-1	TRBJ1-2	-	-	TGTGCCACCAGTGATCGGCAGACCCATAACTATGGCTACACCTTC	CATSDRQTHNYGYTF
TRBV5-1	TRBJ1-1	-	-	TGCGCCAGCAGCTTGATGTGGGCGGGCCTCCCTGAAGCTTTCTTT	CASSLMWAGLPEAFF
TRBV6-2/TRBV6-3	TRBJ2-1	-	-	TGTGCCAGCAGCACCGGATTGATGGGGCCCTCCTACAATGAGCAGTTCTTC	CASSTGLMGPSYNEQFF
TRBV19	TRBJ1-5	-	-	TGTGCCAGTAGTATTATAGGGGAGGTAAGCAATCAGCCCCAGCATTTT	CASSIIGEVSNQPQHF
TRBV14	TRBJ2-1	TRBD1	once	TGTGCCAGCAGGCGGACAGGGATCGACAATGAGCAGTTCTTC	CASRRTGIDNEQFF
TRBV28	TRBJ2-1	-	-	TGTGCCAGCAGTCCCAACTACCGACAGATTTTCAGAGATGAGCAGTTCTTC	CASSPNYRQIFRDEQFF
TRBV29-1	TRBJ2-3	TRBD2	-	TGCAGCGTGGCATCCAGCGGGATCACCACAGATACGCAGTATTTT	CSVASSGITTDTQYF
TRBV2	TRBJ2-2	-	-	TGTGCCAGCATCCAGGGGCGGACCGGGGAGCTGTTTTTT	CASIQGRTGELFF
TRBV7-2	TRBJ2-7	TRBD2	-	TGTGCCAGCAGCGTTTCCGGGACTAGCCGGTGGGAGCAGTACTTC	CASSVSGTSRWEQYF
TRBV10-3	TRBJ2-7	-	-	TGTGCCATCAGTGAGTCAGGGGCGGAATACGAGCAGTACTTC	CAISESGAEYEQYF
TRBV6-5	TRBJ1-5	-	-	TGTGCCAGCAGTACGGACAATTTCGGCAATCAGCCCCAGCATTTT	CASSTDNFGNQPQHF
TRBV6-2/TRBV6-3	TRBJ2-1	-	-	TGTGCCAGCAGTTATCCGAAGGGTAGCCCGTTCTTC	CASSYPKGSPFF
TRBV11-3	TRBJ2-1	-	-	TGTGCCAGCAGCCAAACTAGCACTGAGCAGTTCTTC	CASSQTSTEQFF
TRBV7-3	TRBJ2-2	TRBD2	-	TGTGCCAGCAGCTCAGCGGGAGTAGGAACCGGGGAGCTGTTTTTT	CASSSAGVGTGELFF
TRBV7-2	TRBJ1-1	TRBD1	-	TGTGCCAGCAGCTCTATGACAGGGCCGAACACTGAAGCTTTCTTT	CASSSMTGPNTEAFF
TRBV6-5	TRBJ2-7	-	-	TGTGCCAGCAGCAAGGGAGGAAAGACAATCTACGAGCAGTACTTC	CASSKGGKTIYEQYF
TRBV2	TRBJ2-7	-	-	TGTGCCAGCAGCCTCAGGGTTGGCTCCTACGAGCAGTACTTC	CASSLRVGSYEQYF
TRBV4-2	TRBJ2-7	TRBD2	-	TGTGCCAGCAGCCCGGGACTAGCGGATTACGAGCAGTACTTC	CASSPGLADYEQYF
TRBV11-2	TRBJ1-2	-	-	TGTGCCAGCAGCTTTTTCGGCGGCGGCGAAAACTATGGCTACACCTTC	CASSFFGGGENYGYTF
TRBV12-3/TRBV12-4	TRBJ1-2	TRBD1	-	TGTGCCAGCAAACCGACAGGGGGCTATGGCTACACCTTC	CASKPTGGYGYTF
TRBV16	TRBJ1-2	TRBD1	-	TGTGCCAGCAGCAAGGGACAGTCCTATGGCTACACCTTC	CASSKGQSYGYTF
TRBV11-2	TRBJ2-7	-	-	TGTGCCAGCAGCTTGTCGAGGTACTCCTACGAGCAGTACTTC	CASSLSRYSYEQYF
TRBV18	TRBJ2-1	-	once	TGTGCCAGCTCACCACCTTCGTTCCCATGGGGGCTACATATCTACAATGAGCAGTTCTTC	CASSPPSFPWGLHIYNEQFF
TRBV6-5	TRBJ1-1	-	-	TGTGCCAGCAGTTTCTACGAGAACACTGAAGCTTTCTTT	CASSFYENTEAFF
TRBV7-9	TRBJ2-5	TRBD2	-	TGTGCCCTCATCGGGGGGATTCAAGAGACCCAGTACTTC	CALIGGIQETQYF
TRBV6-2/TRBV6-3	TRBJ2-7	-	-	TGTGCCAGCAGTCGGGACTTTCCATTAAGCGAGCAGTACTTC	CASSRDFPLSEQYF
TRBV5-1	TRBJ2-1	TRBD2	-	TGCGCCAGCAGCGGTTCACTAGCGGGAGGTACTGGTGAGCAGTTCTTC	CASSGSLAGGTGEQFF
TRBV28	TRBJ1-5	TRBD1	-	TGTGCCAGCAGTTCCCAGACAGGGGGACTCAATCAGCCCCAGCATTTT	CASSSQTGGLNQPQHF
TRBV28	TRBJ1-2	-	-	TGTGCCAGCAGTTTTGCGGGAGTCTATGGCTACACCTTC	CASSFAGVYGYTF
TRBV12-3/TRBV12-4	TRBJ1-1	-	-	TGTGCCAGCAGTTTAGCCCAGCTTGAAGCTTTCTTT	CASSLAQLEAFF
TRBV9	TRBJ1-1	TRBD1	-	TGTGCCAGCAGCGTTCAATCAGGGGGCGCTTTTACTGAAGCTTTCTTT	CASSVQSGGAFTEAFF
TRBV24-1	TRBJ2-1	TRBD1	-	TGTGCCACCAGTGATCCAGGGACAGGGTCTTTCTTTGAGCAGTTCTTC	CATSDPGTGSFFEQFF
TRBV24-1	TRBJ1-5	-	-	TGTGCCACCAGTGACTCAGGGTTGAGCAATCAGCCCCAGCATTTT	CATSDSGLSNQPQHF
TRBV27	TRBJ2-3	-	few	TGTGCCAGCCGACTCGATCATACGCAGTATTTT	CASRLDHTQYF
TRBV19	TRBJ2-3	-	-	TGTGCCAGTAGTAACTATCCTAGCACAGATACGCAGTATTTT	CASSNYPSTDTQYF
TRBV14	TRBJ2-1	-	-	TGTGCCAGCAGCCAAGTAATTAATGAGCAGTTCTTC	CASSQVINEQFF
TRBV29-1	TRBJ1-4	-	-	TGCAGCGGGAGGGACGGTGAAAAACTGTTTTTT	CSGRDGEKLFF
TRBV28	TRBJ2-6	-	-	TGTGCCAGCAGTCCCCAGGGGTCTGGGGCCAACGTCCTGACTTTC	CASSPQGSGANVLTF